One and the same sample provided the 17 T cell receptor beta chains below, sequenced in a study of blood T cell repertoires in COVID-19 (TCRdb year 2020). The library was prepared using the immunoSEQ multiplex PCR assay. In TCRdb, the immuneACCESS table is reduced to in-frame sequences with V and J assigned. These tables do not hold every clone; where another copy was compared, an unresolved V gene accounts for under half, and the others remain unexplained. This sample lists about 110,000 clones; more than 75% were detected once. Clones ranked in the top ten supply roughly 1.4% of the sample. The source material was peripheral blood. The receptors were gathered from a man aged 35 to 55 with acute or convalescent COVID-19.

This chain uses TRBV19 with TRBJ2-4; 14 nucleotides match TRBD2. Looked up from germline, CDR1 is LNHDA and CDR2 is SQIVND (reference sequence). V gave up 6 bases and J gave up 1 base; unmatched junction bases: 11. The CDR3 loop spans 19 amino acids. CDR3 coding DNA: TGTGCCAGTAGCCCCGGGACTAGCGGGAGATTGCGGGCCAAAAACATTCAGTACTTC. Its translation: CASSPGTSGRLRAKNIQYF.

The CDR3 protein is CASSQTSGKYNEQFF. The DNA for the CDR3 is TGTGCCAGCAGCCAGACTAGCGGGAAGTACAATGAGCAGTTCTTC. This chain links TRBV3-1 (or the pseudogene TRBV3-2) with TRBJ2-1; 11 nucleotides agree with TRBD2. V was pared by 3 bases and J by 4 bases, with 2 bases of the junction left unmatched. From germline, CDR1 is LGHDT and CDR2 YNNKEL (reference sequence). The CDR3 extends over 15 amino acids.

The J gene is TRBJ2-7, the V gene TRBV28; 10 positions agree with TRBD1. This CDR3 is built from 18 residues. CDR1 is MDHEN, CDR2 SYDVKM, per germline. V was clipped by 7 bases and J by 4 bases; unmatched bases: 19. CDR3 amino acids: CASTPLPPPTGGDYEQYF. DNA of the CDR3: TGTGCCAGCACCCCCCTCCCCCCCCCGACAGGGGGCGATTACGAGCAGTACTTC.

V and J are TRBV28 and TRBJ2-7; 7 nucleotides align to TRBD2. The CDR3 loop spans 17 amino acids. After removal of 5 bases from V and 0 bases from J, the junction contained 13 bases not matched to a gene. Germline V CDR1 and CDR2: MDHEN, SYDVKM. CDR3 region: CASSIPPGLPGSYEQYF. As DNA, the CDR3 is TGTGCCAGCAGTATCCCGCCGGGACTACCTGGCTCCTACGAGCAGTACTTC. The variable domain in full, completed from reference TRBV28 and TRBJ2-7, reads DVKVTQSSRYLVKRTGEKVFLECVQDMDHENMFWYRQDPGLGLRLIYFSYDVKMKEKGDIPEGYSVSREKKERFSLILESASTNQTSMYLCASSIPPGLPGSYEQYFGPGTRLTVT.

This chain links TRBV21-1 with TRBJ2-7; TRBD2 is the table's D call, not checked against the DNA. TRBV21-1 is marked as a pseudogene. The CDR3 has 16 residues. CDR3 loop: CASNPKGGAPTYEQYF. As DNA, the CDR3 is TGTGCCAGCAACCCAAAGGGAGGGGCCCCCACCTACGAGCAGTACTTC.

The V and J genes are TRBV24-1 and TRBJ1-1, with 9 positions matching TRBD1. V lost 5 bases to trimming and J lost 4 bases; unmatched junction nucleotides: 13. The CDR3 is made up of 17 amino acids. Germline V gene lookup returns CDR1 KGHDR and CDR2 SFDVKD. The CDR3 region has the DNA TGTGCCACCAGTGTAAATGGGACAGGGATTTTGGGCACTGAAGCTTTCTTT. Translation gives CATSVNGTGILGTEAFF.

The V and J genes are TRBV2 and TRBJ1-6; D is undetermined. With 3 bases removed from V and 6 bases from J, the gap between germline ends came to 9 bases. The germline V gene has CDR1 SNHLY and CDR2 FYNNEI. This CDR3 has 14 amino acids. The CDR3 is CASSDEAPNSPLHF. The CDR3 DNA follows: TGTGCCAGCAGTGATGAGGCCCCTAATTCACCCCTCCACTTT.

The V gene is TRBV7-2, the J gene TRBJ2-1; a possible D gene is TRBD2 (6 bases). Germline V gene lookup returns CDR1 SGHTA and CDR2 FQGNSA. The CDR3 contains 14 residues. Between the trimmed V and J ends, which lost 3 bases and 10 bases, there was a span of 16 bases. The CDR3 DNA reads TGTGCCAGCAGCTTCGGGCTAGCGAGGACAGAGCAGTTCTTC. This translates into CASSFGLARTEQFF.

J is TRBJ2-3 and V is TRBV19, with 8 bases fitting TRBD1. The CDR3 loop spans 14 amino acids. Trimming at V came to 5 bases and at J to 6 bases, leaving 7 bases not matched to a gene. Germline V gene data show CDR1 as LNHDA and CDR2 as SQIVND (reference sequence). DNA for the CDR3: TGTGCCAGTAGTGTAGCAGGGGGCGCGGATACGCAGTATTTT. This sequence encodes CASSVAGGADTQYF.

The chain carries TRBV3-1 (or the pseudogene TRBV3-2) and TRBJ1-2, with no clear D. In germline, CDR1 is LGHDT, CDR2 YNNKEL (reference sequence). Between the trimmed V and J ends, which lost 1 base and 0 bases, there was a span of 12 bases. The CDR3 is 16 residues long. CDR3 bases: TGTGCCAGCAGCCAAGCCTCGAGAGGGCCTAACTATGGCTACACCTTC. It yields the protein CASSQASRGPNYGYTF.

This clone was observed a single time. The CDR3 is CASSPRTGGADTQYF. CDR3 in DNA: TGTGCCAGCAGTCCTCGGACAGGGGGCGCCGATACGCAGTATTTT. The chain combines TRBV6-5 with TRBJ2-3; 11 bases are shared with TRBD1. The CDR3 extends over 15 amino acids. Germline assignment: CDR1 MNHEY and CDR2 SVGAGI. V gave up 5 bases and J gave up 6 bases; unmatched junction bases: 7.

This sequence joins TRBV6-5 and TRBJ2-1; 11 nucleotides agree with TRBD2. V lost 7 bases, J lost 4 bases, and 6 bases stayed unmatched. The CDR3 totals 15 residues. The germline V gene encodes CDR1 MNHEY and CDR2 SVGAGI. CDR3 residues: CASTTLAGGYNEQFF. The CDR3, as DNA: TGTGCCAGCACCACCCTAGCGGGAGGTTACAATGAGCAGTTCTTC.

The V call is TRBV6-1, the J call TRBJ2-1; 9 positions agree with TRBD2. This CDR3 is built from 17 residues. Germline V gene sequence: CDR1 MNHNS, CDR2 SASEGT. With 0 bases clipped from V and 12 bases from J, the junction kept 15 bases outside the gene matches. The chain's CDR3 is CASSEAKAGGLLPVQFF. The CDR3 bases are TGTGCCAGCAGTGAAGCAAAAGCGGGAGGCCTACTCCCGGTGCAGTTCTTC.

This clone has more than one count but fewer than ten. The rearrangement joins TRBV4-2 to TRBJ1-5; 7 bases agree with TRBD1. This CDR3 comprises 17 residues. Germline-derived CDR1 and CDR2 are LGHNA and YNFKEQ. V lost 3 bases to trimming and J lost 1 base; unmatched junction nucleotides: 9. In DNA, the CDR3 is TGTGCCAGCAGCCAGGCACTTGGGACAGAAAGCAATCAGCCCCAGCATTTT. Translating gives CASSQALGTESNQPQHF.

The rearrangement joins TRBV19 to TRBJ1-1; 7 positions match TRBD1. The junction had 4 bases not matched to a gene; V was cut back by 10 bases and J by 5 bases. The germline V gene has CDR1 LNHDA and CDR2 SQIVND (reference sequence). The CDR3 runs to 11 residues. The CDR3 region has the DNA TGTGCCATCTCAGGGGGTACTGAAGCTTTCTTT. This encodes CAISGGTEAFF.

The V call is TRBV30, the J call TRBJ1-5, with a weak D call TRBD1 (6 bases). Trimming took 7 bases from V and 6 from J, leaving 16 bases between them. The CDR3 spans 13 residues. CDR1 and CDR2 (germline): GTSNPN, SVGIG (reference sequence). The CDR3 DNA reads as TGTGCCTCCTCTACAGGGATGGGTCAGCCCCAGCATTTT. Translating gives CASSTGMGQPQHF.

This sequence joins TRBV5-1 and TRBJ2-1; 8 nucleotides agree with TRBD1. After removal of 4 bases from V and 0 bases from J, the junction contained 6 bases not matched to a gene. The germline V gene encodes CDR1 SGHRS and CDR2 YFSETQ. This CDR3 region has 16 residues. CDR3 amino acids: CASSRGTGRSYNEQFF. In nucleotides, the CDR3 is TGCGCCAGCAGCCGAGGGACAGGCCGCTCCTACAATGAGCAGTTCTTC.